The T cell receptor beta chain under discussion was sequenced for a study of identical twins. The authors used template switching to add a universal primer site and gave cDNA unique molecular identifiers. TCRdb passed the 5' RACE reads through MiXCR, listing each CDR3 protein once. The sample shows 250,000 or so distinct CDR3 sequences, over 9.5% of them seen only once. J gave up 2 bases and V 3 bases, and 9 bases lay outside the gene matches. Germline V gene sequence: CDR1 DFQATT, CDR2 SNEGSKA (reference sequence). The CDR3 is made up of 16 amino acids. Notes on the study in general: Zero-insertion findings could be partly confounded by invariant cells (MAIT and iNKT cells). There were fewer insertions in abundant cord blood beta clonotypes, but memory repertoires showed no such pattern.

A few counts support this clonotype. As yet, its antigen is unknown. These sequences were also reported in another study, on yellow fever vaccine responses in identical twins. From that second work: Twins' vaccine T cell responses reportedly seemed partly convergent and partly personalized.

The receptor was isolated from a woman aged 18-29 years in good health. Sequenced: memory (CD45RO+) T cells sorted from blood. The V call is TRBV20-1, the J call TRBJ2-5, with 10 bases matching TRBD1. CDR3 sequence: CSASAPGQGPQETQYF. CDR3 bases: TGCAGTGCTAGCGCTCCGGGACAGGGGCCACAAGAGACCCAGTACTTC.